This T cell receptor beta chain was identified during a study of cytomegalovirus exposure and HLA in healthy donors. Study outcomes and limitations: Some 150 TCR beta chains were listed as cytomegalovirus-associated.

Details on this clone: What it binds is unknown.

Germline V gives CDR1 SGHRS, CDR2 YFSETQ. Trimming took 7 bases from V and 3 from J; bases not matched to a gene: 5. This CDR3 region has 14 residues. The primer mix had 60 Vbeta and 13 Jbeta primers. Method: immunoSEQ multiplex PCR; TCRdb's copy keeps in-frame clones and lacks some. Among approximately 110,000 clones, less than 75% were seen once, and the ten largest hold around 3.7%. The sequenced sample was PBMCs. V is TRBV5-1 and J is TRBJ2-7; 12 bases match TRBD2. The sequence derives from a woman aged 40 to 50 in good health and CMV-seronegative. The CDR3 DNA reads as TGCGCCAGCGCTAGCGGGGGGGGTAGCTACGAGCAGTACTTC. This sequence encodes CASASGGGSYEQYF.